These 13 T cell receptor beta chains were all obtained from the same sample, sequenced in a study of shared clonotypes between healthy human individuals. Profiling relied on immunoSEQ multiplex PCR, and the TCRdb table lists in-frame clones only, not all of them. The sample includes around 300,000 clones, around 90% seen only once; the top ten take 15% to 20%. Material for sequencing was memory CD8+ T cells sorted from blood. The sample's subset: CD45RO+ cells pooled with CCR7-negative TemRA cells. Receptor source: a man in his late teens or twenties in good health.

The CDR3 is CATEDRDGYTF. CDR3 nucleotides: TGCGCCACCGAGGACAGAGATGGCTACACCTTC. The V gene is TRBV5-1, the J gene TRBJ1-2; tentatively, D is TRBD1 (6 bases). V lost 9 bases to trimming and J lost 6 bases, with 12 bases between them. Per germline, CDR1 SGHRS and CDR2 YFSETQ. The CDR3 is 11 residues long.

The chain recombines TRBV6-5 with TRBJ2-1; 11 positions match TRBD2. The CDR3 is 15 residues long. The V and J ends lost 8 bases and 2 bases, in that order; junction bases with no gene match: 5. Germline lookup yields CDR1 MNHEY and CDR2 SVGAGI. DNA for the CDR3: TGTGCCAGCCGACTTAGCGGGAGGGCCTACAATGAGCAGTTCTTC. Translated: CASRLSGRAYNEQFF.

V is TRBV30 and J is TRBJ1-2; 7 bases are a match to TRBD1. CDR3 length: 13 amino acids. Germline V gives CDR1 GTSNPN, CDR2 SVGIG (reference sequence). Trimming cost V 3 bases and J 6 bases; bases outside gene matches: 7. The CDR3: CAWSVTGADGYTF. The CDR3 nucleotides are TGTGCCTGGAGCGTAACAGGGGCGGATGGCTACACCTTC.

This clone has just a few counts. CDR3 residues: CASSPRGPGNTQYF. The DNA of the CDR3 is TGTGCCAGCAGCCCTCGAGGCCCAGGAAATACGCAGTATTTT. This chain uses TRBV9 with TRBJ2-3; D gene uncertain. Trimming cost V 4 bases and J 7 bases, with 16 bases left between them. The CDR3 runs 14 residues. Germline CDR1 is SGDLS and CDR2 is YYNGEE.

The rearrangement uses TRBV13 and TRBJ1-4; 9 bases are shared with TRBD1. Per germline, CDR1 PRHDT and CDR2 FYEKMQ (reference sequence). The CDR3 length is 16 residues. V dropped 0 bases and J dropped 8; count of bases not matched to a gene: 7. The CDR3, as DNA: TGTGCCAGCAGCTTAGGAGGGACAGGGAGAAGGGAAAAACTGTTTTTT. The encoded protein is CASSLGGTGRREKLFF.

The gene calls are TRBV28 and TRBJ2-5; D unclear. Germline V gene lookup returns CDR1 MDHEN and CDR2 SYDVKM. Between the trimmed V and J ends, which lost 7 bases and 5 bases, there was a span of 17 bases. This CDR3 has 14 amino acids. The DNA of the CDR3 is TGTGCCAGCAATTTCCCTGGTGTAGGGGAGACCCAGTACTTC. Amino acid sequence: CASNFPGVGETQYF.

The chain is built from TRBV27 and TRBJ1-2, with 9 bases matching TRBD1. Unmatched junction bases numbered 1, after V lost 5 bases and J lost 3 bases. CDR1 is MNHEY, CDR2 SMNVEV, per germline (reference sequence). There are 13 residues in the CDR3. CDR3 protein: CASSRTGDYGYTF. CDR3 nucleotides: TGTGCCAGCAGTCGGACAGGGGACTATGGCTACACCTTC.

The rearrangement joins TRBV6-5 to TRBJ2-7; D call uncertain. This CDR3 has 13 residues. V lost 1 base and J 3 bases, leaving 7 bases between the germline ends. The germline CDR1 and CDR2 sequences are MNHEY and SVGAGI. CDR3 amino acids: CASSYYGNYEQYF. The CDR3 DNA is TGTGCCAGCAGTTACTACGGCAACTACGAGCAGTACTTC.

This chain links TRBV19 with TRBJ2-2, with TRBD1 identical over 12 bases. CDR1 LNHDA and CDR2 SQIVND come from the germline V gene (reference sequence). The CDR3 covers 17 residues. After removal of 3 bases from V and 4 bases from J, the junction contained 6 bases not matched to a gene. The CDR3, as DNA: TGTGCCAGTAGTATTTGGGCGGGACAGGGGGCCACCGGGGAGCTGTTTTTT. Translated, it gives CASSIWAGQGATGELFF.

The chain combines TRBV6-5 with TRBJ2-7; the match to TRBD1 covers 7 bases. The CDR3 extends over 14 amino acids. CDR1 and CDR2 from the germline V gene are MNHEY and SVGAGI. J lost 4 bases, V lost 3 bases, and 6 bases had no gene match. Here the CDR3 DNA reads TGTGCCAGCAGTTATACAGGGGAAGGGTACGAGCAGTACTTC. Encoded protein: CASSYTGEGYEQYF.

The CDR3 coding sequence is TGTGCCAGCAGTTACTCGAAAGGTTCCTACGAGCAGTACTTC. This gives the protein CASSYSKGSYEQYF. The gene calls are TRBV6-6 and TRBJ2-7; D uncertain. CDR3 length: 14 amino acids. Looked up from germline, CDR1 is MNHNY and CDR2 is SVGAGI (reference sequence). Deletions cut 0 bases from V and 1 base from J, with 7 bases between.

This chain joins TRBV5-6 and TRBJ2-5, with D maybe TRBD2 (5 bases). The CDR3 spans 16 residues. V shed 0 bases and J shed 1 base, with 13 bases lying between them. Germline-derived CDR1 and CDR2 are SGHDT and YYEEEE. CDR3 DNA: TGTGCCAGCAGCTTGGTGAGGGAGAGACCCCAAGAGACCCAGTACTTC. Translation gives CASSLVRERPQETQYF.

The gene calls are TRBV4-1 and TRBJ2-3; a weak D match, TRBD2 (5 bases). The CDR3 consists of 16 residues. V lost 3 bases, J lost 2 bases, and 15 bases lay in between. CDR1 and CDR2 from the germline V gene are MGHRA and YSYEKL. CDR3 loop: CASSHSGRSVTDTQYF. CDR3 DNA: TGCGCCAGCAGCCATTCTGGTCGTAGCGTCACAGATACGCAGTATTTT.